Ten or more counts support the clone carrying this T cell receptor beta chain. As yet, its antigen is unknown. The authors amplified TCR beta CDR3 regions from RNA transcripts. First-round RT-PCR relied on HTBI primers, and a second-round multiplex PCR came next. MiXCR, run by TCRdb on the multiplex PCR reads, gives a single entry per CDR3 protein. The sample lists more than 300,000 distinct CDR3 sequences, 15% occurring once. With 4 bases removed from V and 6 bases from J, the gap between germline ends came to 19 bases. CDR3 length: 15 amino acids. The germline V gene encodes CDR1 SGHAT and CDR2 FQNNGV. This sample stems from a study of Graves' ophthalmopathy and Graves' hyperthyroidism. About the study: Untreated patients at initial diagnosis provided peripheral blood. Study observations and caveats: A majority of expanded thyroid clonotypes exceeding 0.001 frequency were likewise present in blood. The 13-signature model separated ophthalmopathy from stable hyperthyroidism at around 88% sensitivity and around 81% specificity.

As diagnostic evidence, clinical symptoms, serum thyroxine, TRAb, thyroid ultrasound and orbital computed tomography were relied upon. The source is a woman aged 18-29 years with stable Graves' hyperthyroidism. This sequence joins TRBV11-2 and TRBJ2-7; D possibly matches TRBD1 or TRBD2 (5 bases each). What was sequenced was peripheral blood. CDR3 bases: TGTGCCAGCAGCTCAGGTCCGGGGACCTCGGGCGAGCAGTACTTC. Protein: CASSSGPGTSGEQYF. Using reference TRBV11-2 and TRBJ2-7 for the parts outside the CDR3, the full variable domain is EAGVAQSPRYKIIEKRQSVAFWCNPISGHATLYWYQQILGQGPKLLIQFQNNGVVDDSQLPKDRFSAERLKGVDSTLKIQPAKLEDSAVYLCASSSGPGTSGEQYFGPGTRLTVT.